The next 13 T cell receptor beta chains were all read from a single sample in a study of CD8 T cells in ankylosing spondylitis. Findings and caveats of the study: For ankylosing spondylitis blood, a TCR beta motif of seven to nine highly homologous variants appeared characteristic.

TCRdb re-derived calls from the 5' RACE reads in MiXCR, one entry per CDR3 protein. There are approximately 400,000 distinct CDR3 sequences in the sample; 25% to 30% occur only once, and over 0.8% lies in the top ten. Their antigens are not known. Sequencing was carried out using blood, either unsorted or a sorted T cell fraction (not recorded which). The receptor source for this set is a male donor with ankylosing spondylitis.

This clonotype has just a few counts. The rearrangement uses TRBV29-1 and TRBJ2-7; 13 nucleotides agree with TRBD2. The CDR3 extends over 13 amino acids. Per germline, CDR1 SQVTM and CDR2 ANQGSEA. V gave up 7 bases and J gave up 2 bases; unmatched junction bases: 2. The CDR3 protein is CSAGTSGTYEQYF. DNA for the CDR3: TGCAGCGCCGGGACTAGCGGGACCTACGAGCAGTACTTC.

The chain employs TRBV20-1 and TRBJ2-1; D call uncertain. With 4 bases removed from V and 10 bases from J, the gap between germline ends came to 20 bases. The CDR3 totals 14 residues. Germline CDR1 reads DFQATT; CDR2 reads SNEGSKA (reference sequence). DNA of the CDR3: TGCAGTGCTACTCCCGGCGGTTGGTACGGGGAGCAGTTCTTC. Its protein product is CSATPGGWYGEQFF.

The V call is TRBV3-1, the J call TRBJ2-1; 9 bases align to TRBD2. The germline CDR1 and CDR2 sequences are LGHDT and YNNKEL (reference sequence). The length of the CDR3 is 17 residues. The ends lost 0 bases at V and 5 bases at J; junction bases unmatched: 8. The CDR3 spells CASSQDSVVAGDNEQFF. CDR3 in DNA: TGTGCCAGCAGCCAAGATTCGGTGGTAGCGGGAGACAATGAGCAGTTCTTC.

The rearrangement uses TRBV28 and TRBJ1-2; 8 positions match TRBD1. With V trimmed by 2 bases and J by 7 bases, 9 bases remained unmatched. From germline, CDR1 is MDHEN and CDR2 SYDVKM. The CDR3 consists of 15 residues. CDR3 sequence reads: CASSLPGQGGGGYTF. CDR3 nucleotides: TGTGCCAGCAGTTTACCCGGACAGGGAGGGGGTGGCTACACCTTC.

Here the CDR3 DNA reads TGTGCCTGGAATGTGGAAGGGGAGCTGTTTTTT. Its translation: CAWNVEGELFF. This chain joins TRBV30 and TRBJ2-2; D not resolved. V was clipped by 4 bases and J by 8 bases, with 8 bases between them. The CDR3 covers 11 residues. Per germline, CDR1 GTSNPN and CDR2 SVGIG (reference sequence).

CDR3 sequence reads: CSATGLAGQEETQYF. The CDR3 DNA sequence: TGCAGTGCTACGGGACTAGCGGGTCAAGAAGAGACCCAGTACTTC. The V gene is TRBV20-1, the J gene TRBJ2-5; the match to TRBD2 covers 12 bases. The CDR3 has 15 residues. With 4 bases clipped from V and 3 bases from J, the junction kept 6 bases outside the gene matches. Germline CDR1 DFQATT, CDR2 SNEGSKA (reference sequence).

V usage is TRBV24-1 and J usage is TRBJ2-7; TRBD1 aligns across 7 bases. Germline V CDR1 and CDR2: KGHDR, SFDVKD. The CDR3 spans 12 residues. Losses at the gene ends were 8 bases for V and 2 bases for J; bases not matched to a gene: 2. CDR3: CATKTGTYEQYF. As DNA, the CDR3 is TGTGCCACCAAGACAGGGACCTACGAGCAGTACTTC.

This clonotype was counted many times. The chain recombines TRBV6-1 with TRBJ1-6; D gene ambiguous. This CDR3 comprises 14 residues. The V gene lost 4 bases and the J gene lost 10 bases, with 14 bases spanning the gap. Per germline, CDR1 MNHNS and CDR2 SASEGT. CDR3 in amino acids: CASSAPPGWSPLHF. The CDR3 nucleotides are TGTGCCAGCAGTGCCCCCCCGGGGTGGTCACCCCTCCACTTT.

With regard to this clonotype: With a much larger clone just one base away, this may be a read error. The gene calls are TRBV7-2 and TRBJ2-1; D remains unclear. The length of the CDR3 is 11 residues. Between the trimmed V and J ends, which lost 3 bases and 6 bases, there was a span of 3 bases. CDR1 is SGHTA and CDR2 is FQGNSA in the germline V gene. CDR3 DNA: TGTGCCAGCAGCTTTTCCAATGAGCAGTTCTTC. It encodes CASSFSNEQFF.

The chain recombines TRBV7-6 with TRBJ2-1, with a tentative D call TRBD2 (6 bases). The CDR3 runs to 14 residues. Looked up from germline, CDR1 is SGHVS and CDR2 is FNYEAQ. Trimming stripped 3 bases from V and 7 bases from J, with 13 bases between. The CDR3 loop is CASSFASRGNEQFF. In DNA form, the CDR3 reads TGTGCCAGCAGCTTTGCGTCACGGGGGAATGAGCAGTTCTTC.

V usage is TRBV7-9 and J usage is TRBJ2-5; D is uncertain. The CDR3 is made up of 15 amino acids. V dropped 5 bases and J dropped 4 bases, with 17 bases sitting between them. The germline V gene has CDR1 SEHNR and CDR2 FQNEAQ (reference sequence). As DNA, the CDR3 is TGTGCCAGCAGCCTGCTTCGGGTAGAATCAGAGACCCAGTACTTC. Its protein product is CASSLLRVESETQYF.

This clonotype was found a few times. The chain has TRBV2 and TRBJ2-3, with TRBD1 matching over 7 bases. This CDR3 comprises 15 residues. V lost 6 bases, J lost 0 bases, and 6 bases stayed unmatched. Germline V gene data show CDR1 as SNHLY and CDR2 as FYNNEI. The CDR3 DNA follows: TGTGCCAGCAGCCCCGGGACAGCTAGCACAGATACGCAGTATTTT. It encodes CASSPGTASTDTQYF.

In its sample, this clonotype was seen a few times. The gene calls are TRBV7-9 and TRBJ2-2; D may be TRBD1 or TRBD2 (5 bases each). V dropped 2 bases and J dropped 6 bases, with 13 bases sitting between them. The germline CDR1 and CDR2 sequences are SEHNR and FQNEAQ (reference sequence). CDR3 length: 15 amino acids. The CDR3 loop is CASSLSGRRAGELFF. The CDR3 DNA is TGTGCCAGCAGCTTATCGGGACGGCGGGCCGGGGAGCTGTTTTTT.